These 12 T cell receptor beta chains were sequenced from one sample in a study of blood T cell repertoires in COVID-19. Data came from immunoSEQ multiplex PCR; TCRdb stores just in-frame clones and leaves some out. The table lists fewer than 400,000 clones, about nine tenths of them singletons. The sequenced sample consisted of PBMCs or T cells enriched from blood (not recorded which). The receptors originated from a young man who had recovered from COVID-19.

The chain employs TRBV24-1 and TRBJ1-5; no clear D gene. Trimming removed 6 bases from V and 0 bases from J, with 5 bases in between. Germline CDR1 KGHDR, CDR2 SFDVKD. This CDR3 region has 13 residues. DNA of the CDR3: TGTGCCACCAGTACAGCTAGCAATCAGCCCCAGCATTTT. This translates into CATSTASNQPQHF.

The J gene is TRBJ1-1, the V gene TRBV25-1; 8 nucleotides agree with TRBD1. The CDR3 extends over 14 amino acids. The V and J ends lost 3 bases and 4 bases, in that order; junction bases with no gene match: 4. Germline V gene lookup returns CDR1 MGHDK and CDR2 SYGVNS. Here the CDR3 DNA reads TGTGCCAGCAGTGATTCCACAGGGGGCACTGAAGCTTTCTTT. Translating gives CASSDSTGGTEAFF.

The chain is built from TRBV5-1 and TRBJ2-7; D is perhaps TRBD1 (8 bases). Trimming shortened V by 4 bases and J by 5 bases, and 16 bases separated the two germline ends. The V gene's germline CDR1 is SGHRS and CDR2 YFSETQ. The CDR3 sequence is 14 residues long. CDR3 loop: CASSKDRAGDEQYF. The CDR3 region has the DNA TGCGCCAGCAGCAAGGACAGGGCGGGGGACGAGCAGTACTTC.

In this sample, this clone turned up a few times. The gene calls are TRBV7-9 and TRBJ2-7; D gene ambiguous. The CDR3 is 13 residues long. Between the trimmed V and J ends, which lost 4 bases and 1 base, there was a span of 8 bases. In germline, CDR1 is SEHNR, CDR2 FQNEAQ (reference sequence). Here the CDR3 DNA reads TGTGCCAGCAGCTCTCAGGTTTCCTACGAGCAGTACTTC. Amino acids: CASSSQVSYEQYF. Variable domain in full (rest from reference TRBV7-9 and TRBJ2-7): DTGVSQNPRHKITKRGQNVTFRCDPISEHNRLYWYRQTLGQGPEFLTYFQNEAQLEKSRLLSDRFSAERPKGSFSTLEIQRTEQGDSAMYLCASSSQVSYEQYFGPGTRLTVT.

This chain joins TRBV30 and TRBJ2-1, with 9 bases that match TRBD2. V dropped 4 bases and J dropped 4; count of bases not matched to a gene: 2. The CDR3 length is 13 residues. In germline, CDR1 is GTSNPN, CDR2 SVGIG (reference sequence). In DNA form, the CDR3 reads TGTGCCTGGACTAGCGGGACATACAATGAGCAGTTCTTC. This gives the protein CAWTSGTYNEQFF.

This rearrangement joins TRBV5-1 to TRBJ1-6, with D maybe TRBD1 (5 bases). The germline gives CDR1 SGHRS, CDR2 YFSETQ. V was cut by 2 bases and J by 7 bases, with 16 bases left in between. The CDR3 spans 16 residues. Here the CDR3 reads CASSFSPVRGNSPLHF. As DNA, the CDR3 is TGCGCCAGCAGCTTTTCCCCGGTAAGGGGAAATTCACCCCTCCACTTT.

The chain combines TRBV11-2 with TRBJ2-1, with 8 bases identical to TRBD2. Losses at the gene ends were 5 bases for V and 8 bases for J; bases not matched to a gene: 14. CDR1 is SGHAT and CDR2 is FQNNGV in the germline V gene. The CDR3 sequence is 16 residues long. The CDR3 spells CASSPVNSGKVDEQFF. The CDR3 coding sequence is TGTGCCAGCAGCCCCGTTAATAGCGGGAAGGTAGATGAGCAGTTCTTC.

The chain combines TRBV30 with TRBJ2-7; D is ambiguous. Trimming shortened V by 0 bases and J by 4 bases, and 10 bases separated the two germline ends. The CDR3 has 13 amino acids. Germline CDR1 and CDR2: GTSNPN and SVGIG (reference sequence). The CDR3 loop reads CAWSVGSGYEQYF. DNA of the CDR3: TGTGCCTGGAGTGTTGGATCGGGTTACGAGCAGTACTTC.

This clone has only a few counts. This chain uses TRBV6-2 or TRBV6-3 with TRBJ1-1, with D maybe TRBD1 (6 bases). The germline V gene encodes CDR1 MNHEY and CDR2 SVGEGT. The CDR3 covers 15 residues. Trimming left V 2 bases short and J 1 base short, with 11 bases between. CDR3 region: CASSYGWGQNTEAFF. The CDR3 DNA reads TGTGCCAGCAGTTACGGGTGGGGACAGAACACTGAAGCTTTCTTT.

This chain uses TRBV6-8 with TRBJ1-4; 8 bases are shared with TRBD1. The CDR3 runs to 16 residues. J was trimmed by 6 bases and V by 4 bases; bases with no gene match: 10. The V gene's germline CDR1 is MNHGY and CDR2 SAAAGT. The CDR3, as DNA: TGTGCCAGCAGTTTGGACAGGGAAAAGTTTGATGAAAAACTGTTTTTT. Protein sequence: CASSLDREKFDEKLFF.

The rearrangement links TRBV29-1 to TRBJ1-1; D gene uncertain. V lost 7 bases, J lost 6 bases, and 9 bases lay in between. The CDR3 runs 10 residues. CDR1 is SQVTM and CDR2 is ANQGSEA in the germline V gene. The CDR3 DNA reads as TGCAGCGCTGGGAGTTCTGAAGCTTTCTTT. It codes for CSAGSSEAFF.

This chain connects TRBV7-9 to TRBJ2-1; tentatively, D is TRBD2 (6 bases). There are 14 residues in the CDR3. The ends were cut back, 6 bases at V and 7 bases at J, with 16 bases in the middle. Germline-derived CDR1 and CDR2 are SEHNR and FQNEAQ (reference sequence). DNA for the CDR3: TGTGCCAGCAGACCACCCGGGACTGCGAATGAGCAGTTCTTC. Amino acid sequence: CASRPPGTANEQFF.